This TCR beta chain was captured by sequencing in a study of Ad26.COV2.S vaccination and SARS-CoV-2 variants. General study points: The TCR-based breadth and depth measures might underestimate overall T cell responses.

Treatment described: 19 received Ad26.COV2.S at low or high dose, single or two shots; roughly five received placebo; per-sample allocation not given. Sampling occurred on day 63 after the first vaccine or placebo injection. This clone is a singleton in its sample. Its target is not known. The CDR3 covers 12 residues. Germline values: CDR1 PRHDT, CDR2 FYEKMQ (reference sequence). Between the trimmed V and J ends, which lost 8 bases and 4 bases, there was a span of 11 bases. TCRdb keeps only in-frame clones here, not all; method: immunoSEQ multiplex PCR. The data hold about 680,000 clones, with roughly 90% observed a single time.

V is TRBV13 and J is TRBJ2-5; possible D gene TRBD2, 5 bases. The TCR sequence derives from a person aged 18 to 65 who received the Ad26.COV2.S COVID-19 vaccine or a placebo. The sample consisted of peripheral blood, taken in a trial of Ad26.COV2.S vaccine versus placebo. In DNA form, the CDR3 reads TGTGCCAGCCAAGAGGGCGGAGAGACCCAGTACTTC. As protein: CASQEGGETQYF.